The entry below gives a single T cell receptor (beta chain) sequence along with its context. The target antigen is unknown. CD45RO-negative, CCR7-selected cells formed the naive CD8 fraction, which excluded terminally differentiated effector memory CD45RA+ cells. TCRdb's copy holds only in-frame clones and misses some; the assay was immunoSEQ multiplex PCR. Of about 2,100,000 clones listed, 85% to 95% are singletons. This sample is part of a study of shared clonotypes between healthy human individuals. Regarding the study as a whole: It was observed that 5% to 6.5% of naive CD4 clonotypes were shared across four donors. Naive subsets, compared against memory subsets, generally had larger estimated richness values.

Trimming stripped 0 bases from V and 7 bases from J, with 6 bases between. Germline CDR1 SEHNR, CDR2 FQNEAQ (reference sequence). The CDR3 totals 12 residues. The sample comprised naive CD8+ T cells from PBMCs. This clonotype was obtained from a man younger than 30 in good health. Some clones in this sample may be carry-over from other donors' samples. This rearrangement joins TRBV7-9 to TRBJ1-1; D gene ambiguous. This CDR3 is CASSLAKIEAFF. CDR3 in DNA: TGTGCCAGCAGCTTAGCGAAGATTGAAGCTTTCTTT. Together with reference TRBV7-9 and TRBJ1-1, the CDR3 gives the full variable domain: DTGVSQNPRHKITKRGQNVTFRCDPISEHNRLYWYRQTLGQGPEFLTYFQNEAQLEKSRLLSDRFSAERPKGSFSTLEIQRTEQGDSAMYLCASSLAKIEAFFGQGTRLTVV.